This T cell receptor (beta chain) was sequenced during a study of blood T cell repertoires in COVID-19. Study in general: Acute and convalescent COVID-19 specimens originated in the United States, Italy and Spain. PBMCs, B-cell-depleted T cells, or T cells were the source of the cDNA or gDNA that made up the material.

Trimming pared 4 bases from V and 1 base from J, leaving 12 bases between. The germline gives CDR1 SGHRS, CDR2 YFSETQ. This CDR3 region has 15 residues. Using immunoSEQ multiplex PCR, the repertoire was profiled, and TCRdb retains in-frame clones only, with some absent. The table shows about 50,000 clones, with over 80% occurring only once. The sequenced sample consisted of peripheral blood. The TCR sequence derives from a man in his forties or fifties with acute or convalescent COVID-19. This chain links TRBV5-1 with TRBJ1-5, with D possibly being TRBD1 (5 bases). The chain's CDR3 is CASSPISGSNQPQHF. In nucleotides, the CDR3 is TGCGCCAGCAGCCCGATTTCAGGGAGCAATCAGCCCCAGCATTTT.